Presented here are 25 T cell receptor beta chains from one specimen sequenced in a study of tumor and adjacent non-tumor tissue in lung cancer. This sample's RNA came from whole unsorted tissue. The library came from three nested PCR rounds adapted from ARM-PCR protocols. TCRdb re-analysed the multiplex PCR reads in MiXCR, keeping a single row per CDR3 protein. The sample yields 65,000 to 75,000 distinct CDR3 sequences, 55% to 85% seen once. The sequenced sample consisted of lung tumor tissue. The receptor source for this set is a man aged 55-75 years with non-small cell lung cancer.

The rearrangement joins TRBV20-1 to TRBJ1-6; D is uncertain. This CDR3 region has 15 residues. From germline, CDR1 is DFQATT and CDR2 SNEGSKA (reference sequence). Trimming stripped 3 bases from V and 10 bases from J, with 19 bases between. The CDR3 loop is CSASVGGQKGSPLHF. For the CDR3, the DNA is TGCAGTGCTAGTGTAGGAGGGCAAAAGGGATCACCCCTCCACTTT.

This chain uses TRBV5-1 with TRBJ2-5, with a tentative D call TRBD1 (7 bases). This CDR3 contains 15 residues. Per germline, CDR1 SGHRS and CDR2 YFSETQ. V gave up 4 bases and J gave up 14 bases, with 27 bases separating them. As DNA, the CDR3 is TGCGCCAGCAGCGGCGGGACAGATGGAGGGGAGACCCGATACTTC. Protein product: CASSGGTDGGETRYF.

As for this clonotype: A clone one base away is much larger, so this may be a read error. The chain is built from TRBV6-5 and TRBJ1-5; tentative D call: TRBD1 (5 bases). Per germline, CDR1 MNHEY and CDR2 SVGAGI. The CDR3 spans 15 residues. CDR3 nucleotides: TGTGCCGGCAGTTATGGGCAGGGTGGCAATCAGCCCCAGCATTTT. Protein sequence: CAGSYGQGGNQPQHF.

Points on this clonotype: Since no conserved phenylalanine or tryptophan closes the CDR3, a read error is the likely cause. The chain couples TRBV29-1 to TRBJ2-5, with 7 bases fitting TRBD2. After removal of 8 bases from V and 5 bases from J, the junction contained 8 bases not matched to a gene. Germline V lookup: CDR1 SQVTM, CDR2 ANQGSEA. The CDR3 consists of 12 residues. CDR3 DNA sequence: TGCAGCACCCCGGGAGGACGGGAGACCCAGTACCCC. This encodes CSTPGGRETQYP.

Remarks on this clonotype: The junction departs from germline at one end; a sequencing error may be responsible. The chain combines TRBV11-2 with TRBJ2-6; D uncertain. CDR1 is SGHAT and CDR2 is FQNNGV in the germline V gene. The CDR3 contains 18 residues. The CDR3 bases are TGTGCCAGTAGCTTAGTTGGAGCGCCGGGTTCTGGGTCCAACGTCCGGACTTTC. It is translated as CASSLVGAPGSGSNVRTF.

V gene TRBV20-1 combines with J gene TRBJ1-5; D is possibly TRBD1 (6 bases). Per the germline V gene, CDR1 is DFQATT and CDR2 is SNEGSKA (reference sequence). The V end lost 3 bases, the J end lost 0 bases, and 15 bases lay between the germline ends. This CDR3 has 16 residues. The CDR3 sequence is CSASLQGAFSNQPQHF. The CDR3 DNA sequence: TGCAGTGCTAGCTTACAGGGTGCTTTTAGCAATCAGCCCCAGCATTTT.

This clonotype was counted at least ten times. The chain couples TRBV5-5 to TRBJ2-7; no definite D call. This CDR3 has 13 amino acids. The V and J ends lost 4 bases and 6 bases respectively, with 14 bases between them. Germline V CDR1 and CDR2: SGHKS, YYEKEE (reference sequence). CDR3 protein: CASSPDPNGEQYF. CDR3 DNA: TGTGCCAGCAGCCCAGACCCCAACGGCGAGCAGTACTTC.

The CDR3 region has the DNA TGCAGTGCTAGGGACAGGGGGCGGTTAAACCAGCCACAACATTTT. Translating gives CSARDRGRLNQPQHF. This sequence joins TRBV20-1 and TRBJ1-5, with 11 bases matching TRBD1. Germline loops: CDR1 DFQATT, CDR2 SNEGSKA (reference sequence). The CDR3 totals 15 residues. Unmatched junction bases numbered 17, after V lost 3 bases and J lost 16 bases.

Comment on this clonotype: Compared with germline, one end of the junction differs, possibly owing to a read error. This chain uses TRBV28 with TRBJ2-7, with 11 bases matching TRBD1. The CDR3 consists of 15 residues. Per the germline V gene, CDR1 is MDHEN and CDR2 is SYDVKM. The DNA for the CDR3 is TGTCCCAGCAGTGGTTCGGGACAGGGGGTTTACGAGCAGTACTTT. Translation gives CPSSGSGQGVYEQYF. Full variable domain (missing parts from reference TRBV28 and TRBJ2-7): DVKVTQSSRYLVKRTGEKVFLECVQDMDHENMFWYRQDPGLGLRLIYFSYDVKMKEKGDIPEGYSVSREKKERFSLILESASTNQTSMYLCPSSGSGQGVYEQYFGPGTRLTVT.

In regard to this clonotype: Compared with germline, one end of the junction differs, possibly owing to a read error. The chain recombines TRBV6-6 with TRBJ2-7, with D perhaps TRBD2 (5 bases). Per the germline V gene, CDR1 is MNHNY and CDR2 is SVGAGI (reference sequence). The CDR3 is 14 amino acids. CDR3: CANRSDGISYEPYF. DNA for the CDR3: TGTGCCAACAGATCCGACGGGATCTCCTACGAGCCGTACTTC.

This clonotype was counted between two and nine times. The chain employs TRBV7-8 and TRBJ2-5; weak D call: TRBD1 (6 bases). Looked up from germline, CDR1 is SGHVS and CDR2 is FQNEAQ. The V end was cut by 2 bases, the J end by 1 base, with 11 bases between. This CDR3 contains 15 residues. The CDR3 spells CASSLPRGLQETQYF. CDR3 DNA: TGTGCCAGCAGCTTACCCAGGGGTCTCCAAGAGACCCAGTACTTC.

The rearrangement links TRBV20-1 to TRBJ1-5; D is perhaps TRBD1 (5 bases). The germline V and J ends were trimmed by 7 bases and 5 bases, with 12 bases remaining between them. Per germline, CDR1 DFQATT and CDR2 SNEGSKA (reference sequence). This CDR3 is 12 amino acids long. In DNA, the CDR3 is TGCAGTGGCTCTGGGGGGTATCAGCCCCAGCATTTT. Translation: CSGSGGYQPQHF.

This clonotype was detected ten times or more. This rearrangement joins TRBV24-1 to TRBJ2-5; possibly TRBD1 or TRBD2 for D (5 bases each). Germline V gene data show CDR1 as KGHDR and CDR2 as SFDVKD. The CDR3 totals 13 residues. Trimming pared 10 bases from V and 2 bases from J, leaving 13 bases between. The DNA for the CDR3 is TGTGCCACTAGGGGACGGCTACAAGAGACCCAGTACTTC. It translates to CATRGRLQETQYF.

This clonotype was counted a single time. A much larger clone is a single base away; this may be a read error. The J gene is TRBJ2-7, the V gene TRBV28; no clear D. The CDR3 has 12 residues. Looked up from germline, CDR1 is MDHEN and CDR2 is SYDVKM. The V and J ends lost 10 bases and 4 bases respectively, with 14 bases between them. The DNA of the CDR3 is TGTGCCACGGTGTTAGAAGCTTACGAGCAGTACTTC. Translating it yields CATVLEAYEQYF.

With regard to this clonotype: One end of the junction varies from germline; a read error may be responsible. V and J are TRBV12-5 and TRBJ2-1, with TRBD2 matching 7 bases. The CDR3 loop spans 20 amino acids. CDR1 and CDR2 (germline): LGHNT, FRNRAP. The CDR3 here is CVSGLVKGMVPCGSWNEQFF. As DNA, the CDR3 is TGTGTTAGTGGTTTGGTAAAGGGCATGGTTCCTTGCGGGAGTTGGAATGAGCAGTTCTTC. The full variable domain, completed using reference TRBV12-5 and TRBJ2-1, is DARVTQTPRHKVTEMGQEVTMRCQPILGHNTVFWYRQTMMQGLELLAYFRNRAPLDDSGMPKDRFSAEMPDATLATLKIQPSEPRDSAVYFCVSGLVKGMVPCGSWNEQFFGPGTRLTVL.

This clonotype was picked up many times. V usage is TRBV20-1 and J usage is TRBJ2-7; TRBD2 agrees at 14 bases. Germline trimming cut 1 base from V and 4 bases from J; bases unmatched to any gene: 6. This CDR3 comprises 16 residues. In germline, CDR1 is DFQATT, CDR2 SNEGSKA (reference sequence). The CDR3 region has the DNA TGCAGTGCTAGAGGACTAGCGGGAGGGAGACAGTACGAGCAGTACTTC. Protein product: CSARGLAGGRQYEQYF.

The rearrangement uses TRBV14 and TRBJ2-3; D not certain. The CDR3 has 14 residues. Trimming left V 0 bases short and J 3 bases short, with 7 bases between. Germline values: CDR1 SGHDN, CDR2 FVKESK. Here the CDR3 reads CASSQDPTTDTQYF. CDR3 bases: TGTGCCAGCAGCCAAGATCCAACGACAGATACGCAGTATTTT.

This clonotype has more than one count but fewer than ten. Being one base from a much bigger clone, this may be a read error. The rearrangement links TRBV6-5 to TRBJ2-7; D call uncertain. The CDR3 covers 15 residues. V was cut by 6 bases and J by 0 bases, with 15 bases left in between. Germline V CDR1 and CDR2: MNHEY, SVGAGI. CDR3 amino acids: CASRPLVANSYEQYF. CDR3 DNA: TGTGCCAGCAGACCCCTAGTGGCAAACTCCTACGAGCAGTACTTC.

This clonotype has a count of ten or more. This chain joins TRBV30 and TRBJ2-7; 8 bases match TRBD2. V lost 4 bases to trimming and J lost 6 bases; unmatched junction nucleotides: 8. From germline, CDR1 is GTSNPN and CDR2 SVGIG (reference sequence). The CDR3 runs to 13 residues. CDR3 region: CAWTGGAGREQYF. As DNA, the CDR3 is TGTGCCTGGACCGGGGGGGCCGGACGCGAGCAGTACTTC.

This chain uses TRBV12-3 or TRBV12-4 with TRBJ2-2; 7 bases align to TRBD1. Trimming took 9 bases from V and 8 from J; bases not matched to a gene: 6. The CDR3 loop spans 12 amino acids. The CDR3 region is CARSEGAGELFF. DNA of the CDR3: TGTGCCAGAAGTGAGGGGGCAGGGGAGCTGTTTTTT.

This clonotype was counted a few times. The genes are TRBV9 and TRBJ2-7, with 8 bases fitting TRBD2. The length of the CDR3 is 16 residues. Unmatched junction bases numbered 11, after V lost 0 bases and J lost 6 bases. CDR1 and CDR2 (germline): SGDLS, YYNGEE. CDR3 in DNA: TGTGCCAGCAGCGTAGGAGGTGGAGCGGGAGTGGGCGAGCAGTACTTC. Translating gives CASSVGGGAGVGEQYF.

Details on this clonotype: At one end, the junction sequence differs from germline, possibly due to a read error. The chain carries TRBV6-5 and TRBJ2-7, with TRBD1 identical over 7 bases. The CDR3 contains 15 residues. Germline CDR1 reads MNHEY; CDR2 reads SVGAGI. In DNA form, the CDR3 reads TGTGCCAGCAGTTACGAGGATGGACAGGTTTACGATCAGTACTTC. It specifies CASSYEDGQVYDQYF.

Regarding this clonotype: This clone may be a read error of a much larger clone one base away. V is TRBV7-9 and J is TRBJ1-4; 7 nucleotides agree with TRBD1. CDR3 length equals 12 residues. Germline loops: CDR1 SEHNR, CDR2 FQNEAQ (reference sequence). CDR3 sequence: CASSLGGQLLLF. The CDR3 nucleotides are TGTGCCAGCAGCTTAGGGGGACAGTTACTGCTTTTT.

On this clonotype itself: Since no conserved phenylalanine or tryptophan closes the CDR3, a read error is the likely cause. This rearrangement joins TRBV28 to TRBJ2-1; TRBD2 agrees at 16 bases. Germline V gene sequence: CDR1 MDHEN, CDR2 SYDVKM. The CDR3 totals 17 residues. DNA for the CDR3: TGCGCCAGCAGTGCCCGAGGGACTAGCGGGAGGGCCCTTGAGCAGTTCTTG. Protein product: CASSARGTSGRALEQFL.

About this clonotype itself: With a much larger clone just one base away, this may be a read error. This chain connects TRBV20-1 to TRBJ2-5; possibly TRBD2 for D (6 bases). Germline lookup yields CDR1 DFQATT and CDR2 SNEGSKA (reference sequence). The V end lost 5 bases, the J end lost 4 bases, and 20 bases lay between the germline ends. The CDR3 is 15 amino acids. The CDR3 coding sequence is TGCAGTGCTCGGGACTTACACCTATGGGCAGAGACCCAGTACTTC. It specifies CSARDLHLWAETQYF.